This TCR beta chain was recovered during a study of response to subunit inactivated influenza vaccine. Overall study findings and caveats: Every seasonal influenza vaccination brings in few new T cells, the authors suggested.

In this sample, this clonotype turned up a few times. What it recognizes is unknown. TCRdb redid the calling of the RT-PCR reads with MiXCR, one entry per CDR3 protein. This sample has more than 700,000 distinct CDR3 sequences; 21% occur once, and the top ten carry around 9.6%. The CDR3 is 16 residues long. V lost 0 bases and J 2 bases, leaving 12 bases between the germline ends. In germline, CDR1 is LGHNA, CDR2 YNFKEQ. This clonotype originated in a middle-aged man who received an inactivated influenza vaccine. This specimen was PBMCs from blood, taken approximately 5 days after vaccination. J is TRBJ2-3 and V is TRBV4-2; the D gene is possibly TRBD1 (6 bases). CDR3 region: CASSQEQGLVTDTQYF. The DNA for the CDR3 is TGTGCCAGCAGCCAAGAGCAGGGGCTGGTCACAGATACGCAGTATTTT.